This T cell receptor (beta chain) was identified in a study of regulatory T cells in long-lasting Graves disease. The time point was: newly diagnosed GD, antithyroid drugs for less than 3 months. Extracted PBMC RNA gave rise to the TCR library. CDR3-region Arm-PCR and iRepertoire HTBI primers produced the TCR beta libraries. Using its own MiXCR run on the multiplex PCR reads, TCRdb lists one record per CDR3 protein. The table lists roughly 420,000 distinct CDR3 sequences, about 16% of them singletons. The CDR3 has 15 residues. Germline CDR1 is SGHKS and CDR2 is YYEKEE (reference sequence). The V segment lost 0 bases and the J segment 9 bases; nucleotides outside the gene matches: 7.

The clonotype comes from a female donor with Graves disease. Material: peripheral blood mononuclear cells (PBMCs), obtained at new diagnosis, from a patient treated with antithyroid drugs. V and J are TRBV5-5 and TRBJ2-2, with 8 bases matching TRBD2. This CDR3 reads CASSLAAGAVRELFF. DNA of the CDR3: TGTGCCAGCAGCTTGGCAGCGGGGGCGGTCAGGGAGCTGTTTTTT.